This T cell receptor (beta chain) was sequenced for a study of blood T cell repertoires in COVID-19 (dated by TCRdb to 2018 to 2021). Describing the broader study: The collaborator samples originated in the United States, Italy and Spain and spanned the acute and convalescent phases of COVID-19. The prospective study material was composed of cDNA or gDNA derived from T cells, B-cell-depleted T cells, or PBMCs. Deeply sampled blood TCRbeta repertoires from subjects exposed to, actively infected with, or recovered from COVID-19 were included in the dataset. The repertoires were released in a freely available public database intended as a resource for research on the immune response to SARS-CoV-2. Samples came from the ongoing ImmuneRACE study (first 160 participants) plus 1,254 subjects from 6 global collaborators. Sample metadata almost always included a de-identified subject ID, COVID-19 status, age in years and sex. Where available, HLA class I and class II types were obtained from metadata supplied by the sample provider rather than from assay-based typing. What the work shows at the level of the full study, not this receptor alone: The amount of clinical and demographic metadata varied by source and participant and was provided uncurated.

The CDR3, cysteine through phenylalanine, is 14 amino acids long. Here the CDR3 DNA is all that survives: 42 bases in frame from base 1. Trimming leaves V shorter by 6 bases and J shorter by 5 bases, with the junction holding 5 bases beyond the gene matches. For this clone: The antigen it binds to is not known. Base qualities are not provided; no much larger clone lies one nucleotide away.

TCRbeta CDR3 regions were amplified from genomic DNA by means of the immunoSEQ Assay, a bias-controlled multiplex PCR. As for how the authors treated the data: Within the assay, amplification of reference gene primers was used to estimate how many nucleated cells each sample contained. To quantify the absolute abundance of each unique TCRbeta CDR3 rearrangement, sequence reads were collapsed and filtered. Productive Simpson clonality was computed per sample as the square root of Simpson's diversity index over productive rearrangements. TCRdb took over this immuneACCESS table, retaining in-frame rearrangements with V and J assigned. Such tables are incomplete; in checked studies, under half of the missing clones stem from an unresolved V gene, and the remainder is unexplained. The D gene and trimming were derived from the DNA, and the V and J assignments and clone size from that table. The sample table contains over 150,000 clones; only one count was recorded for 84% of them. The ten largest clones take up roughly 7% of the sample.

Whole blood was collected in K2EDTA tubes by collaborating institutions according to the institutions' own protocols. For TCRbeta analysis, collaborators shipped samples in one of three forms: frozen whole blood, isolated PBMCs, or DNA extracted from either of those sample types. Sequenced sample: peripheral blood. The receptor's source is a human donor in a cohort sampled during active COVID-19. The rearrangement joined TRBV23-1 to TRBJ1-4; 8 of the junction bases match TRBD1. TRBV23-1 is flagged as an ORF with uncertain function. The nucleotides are TGCGCCAGCAGACGGGACAGGAAAAATGAAAAACTGTTTTTT. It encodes CASRRDRKNEKLFF.